These T cell receptor beta chains were read from a single sample in a study of beta chain features in type 1 diabetes. Assay: immunoSEQ multiplex PCR; the TCRdb copy retains only in-frame clones and omits some. The sample comprises fewer than 300,000 clones, just over 20% of which are singletons, and about 0.028% rests with the top ten. Specimen: naive CD4+ T cells from blood. These receptors were taken from a woman in her thirties or forties with type 1 diabetes. Both conserved end residues are part of each CDR3. A D gene is named only where the DNA matches it firmly. Only part of the rows carry a size: once, few, many, or a class if the clone is expanded.

TGCGCCAGCAGCCTGAGCGGGGGGGAAGAGACCCAGTACTTC | CASSLSGGEETQYF | TRBD2 | TRBV4-1 | - | TRBJ2-5
TGTGCCTGGAGTGTACAGTCCGAGCAGTACTTC | CAWSVQSEQYF | - | TRBV30 | - | TRBJ2-7
TGTGCCATCAGCCAGCGGGGCGCCGAAACCTACAATGAGCAGTTCTTC | CAISQRGAETYNEQFF | TRBD2 | TRBV10-3 | few | TRBJ2-1
TGCGCCAGCAGCTTGGCCGTTGGTATTACGGTCTTC | CASSLAVGITVF | - | TRBV5-1 | few | TRBJ2-1
TGTGCCAGCAGTCCCCGGACAGGGGCCCCAGATACGCAGTATTTT | CASSPRTGAPDTQYF | TRBD1 | TRBV28 | few | TRBJ2-3
TGTGCTCATGGGCCAGGGGGCTACGAGCAGTACTTC | CAHGPGGYEQYF | TRBD1 | TRBV30 | few | TRBJ2-7
TGTGCCCAGGGCAGGGGGTACGAGCAGTACTTC | CAQGRGYEQYF | TRBD1 | TRBV30 | few | TRBJ2-7
TGTGCCAGCAGTCTTAATCAGCCCCAGCATTTT | CASSLNQPQHF | - | TRBV2 | - | TRBJ1-5
TGTGCCAGCAGTTCTTGGACAGCTCAAGAGACCCAGTACTTC | CASSSWTAQETQYF | - | TRBV6-5 | - | TRBJ2-5
TGCGCCAGCAGTCAGGACTATCACTCAAGCAATCAGCCCCAGCATTTT | CASSQDYHSSNQPQHF | - | TRBV23-1 | few | TRBJ1-5
TGCGCCAGCTACTCCCGACAGGGGGATGAGCAGTTCTTC | CASYSRQGDEQFF | TRBD1 | TRBV5-1 | - | TRBJ2-1
TGTGCCAGCTCACGACAAGACAGGACGCAATCGCATTTT | CASSRQDRTQSHF | - | TRBV18 | few | TRBJ1-5
TGCAGTGCTAGAGCCGGGGTAGGTCTGGTCTTC | CSARAGVGLVF | - | TRBV20-1 | few | TRBJ2-1
TGTGCCAGCAGCTCGGGACAGGGGCCCTACAATGAGCAGTTCTTC | CASSSGQGPYNEQFF | TRBD1 | TRBV5-8 | few | TRBJ2-1
TGTGCCATCAGTGTTTCCAGCGGGAGTGAGCAGTTCTTC | CAISVSSGSEQFF | TRBD2 | TRBV10-3 | - | TRBJ2-1
TGTGCCAGCACCCCGCCAGGCAGGAACACTGAAGCTTTCTTT | CASTPPGRNTEAFF | - | TRBV9 | - | TRBJ1-1
TGTGCCAGCAGCTTTGGGACAGGCTCAGGGACTGAAGCTTTCTTT | CASSFGTGSGTEAFF | TRBD1 | TRBV7-9 | few | TRBJ1-1
TGTGCCAGCAGCTTGCAGACAGGGGACGTCTCCAATGAGCAGTTCTTC | CASSLQTGDVSNEQFF | TRBD1 | TRBV5-4 | - | TRBJ2-1
TGCAGCGTGGGAACGGGATTCCCGAACACCGGGGAGCTGTTTTTT | CSVGTGFPNTGELFF | - | TRBV29-1 | - | TRBJ2-2
TGTGCCAGCAGCTCCAGGACTACAAAGAGGCAGCCCCAGCATTTT | CASSSRTTKRQPQHF | - | TRBV5-6 | few | TRBJ1-5
TGCGCCAGCAGCCTGTTTGGCGGGGGCGAGCAGTACTTC | CASSLFGGGEQYF | TRBD2 | TRBV5-1 | - | TRBJ2-7
TGTGCCAGCAGCATCGGAGGGACAGGGCTTTACGAGCAGTACTTC | CASSIGGTGLYEQYF | TRBD1 | TRBV9 | - | TRBJ2-7
TGTGCCTCTTGGACAGGGGTGGAAGAGACCCAGTACTTC | CASWTGVEETQYF | TRBD1 | TRBV27 | - | TRBJ2-5
TGTGCCAGCCTCGGGGGGACAGGGAACGGCTACACCTTC | CASLGGTGNGYTF | TRBD1 | TRBV6-5 | few | TRBJ1-2
TGCAGCGTTGAATCAGGGCTCGGCTACACCTTC | CSVESGLGYTF | - | TRBV29-1 | few | TRBJ1-2
TGTGCCAGCAGCTTAGCCGACAGGGCCCTTCAGTACTTC | CASSLADRALQYF | TRBD1 | TRBV7-9 | - | TRBJ2-4
TGTGCCAGCAGCAGACGAGGACAGGGGGCGGGTGAGCAGTTCTTC | CASSRRGQGAGEQFF | TRBD1 | TRBV28 | few | TRBJ2-1
TGCGCCAGCAGCTTGTCACCAGACGAACGGGACACCGGGGAGCTGTTTTTT | CASSLSPDERDTGELFF | - | TRBV5-1 | few | TRBJ2-2
TGCGCCAGCAGCCCTCGCTTGGGGCTAGCGGGAGGGCCCGGTGAGCAGTTCTTC | CASSPRLGLAGGPGEQFF | TRBD2 | TRBV4-3 | - | TRBJ2-1
TGTGCCAGCACCTCGCTGGGAGGCGTGTCTGGGGCCAACGTCCTGACTTTC | CASTSLGGVSGANVLTF | - | TRBV28 | - | TRBJ2-6
TGTGCCAGCAGCTTAAGAGGGGGCCCTGGGGCCAACGTCCTGACTTTC | CASSLRGGPGANVLTF | TRBD1 | TRBV7-8 | - | TRBJ2-6
TGCGCCAGCAGCCAAGTGAGCGGCGAGGGCACTGAAGCTTTCTTT | CASSQVSGEGTEAFF | - | TRBV4-3 | - | TRBJ1-1
TGTGCCAGCAGGAGTGAAATCTCTAACTATGGCTACACCTTC | CASRSEISNYGYTF | - | TRBV2 | - | TRBJ1-2
TGTGCCAGCAGCTTTGTCAGGACTAGCGGGTCCGATGAAAAACTGTTTTTT | CASSFVRTSGSDEKLFF | - | TRBV7-9 | few | TRBJ1-4
TGTGCCAGCAGCGTAGGCCGGGAGTCTGGCTACACCTTC | CASSVGRESGYTF | - | TRBV9 | few | TRBJ1-2
TGTGCCAGCAGTTTCTCCGCCGGTTACAATGAGCAGTTCTTC | CASSFSAGYNEQFF | - | TRBV27 | few | TRBJ2-1
TGTGCCAGCAGGGCTAGCGGGGCGTCCACAGATACGCAGTATTTT | CASRASGASTDTQYF | TRBD2 | TRBV7-3 | - | TRBJ2-3
TGTGCCAGTAGCCGAAACAGGACCCCGCGCACTGAAGCTTTCTTT | CASSRNRTPRTEAFF | - | TRBV19 | - | TRBJ1-1
TGTGCCAGCAGCGTTACCGCCCGGGACAGGACGCGAACTAGCACAGATACGCAGTATTTT | CASSVTARDRTRTSTDTQYF | TRBD1 | TRBV9 | few | TRBJ2-3
TGTGCCAGCAGCCCCTCCCGGGACAGTAAAGGCTACACCTTC | CASSPSRDSKGYTF | TRBD1 | TRBV14 | - | TRBJ1-2